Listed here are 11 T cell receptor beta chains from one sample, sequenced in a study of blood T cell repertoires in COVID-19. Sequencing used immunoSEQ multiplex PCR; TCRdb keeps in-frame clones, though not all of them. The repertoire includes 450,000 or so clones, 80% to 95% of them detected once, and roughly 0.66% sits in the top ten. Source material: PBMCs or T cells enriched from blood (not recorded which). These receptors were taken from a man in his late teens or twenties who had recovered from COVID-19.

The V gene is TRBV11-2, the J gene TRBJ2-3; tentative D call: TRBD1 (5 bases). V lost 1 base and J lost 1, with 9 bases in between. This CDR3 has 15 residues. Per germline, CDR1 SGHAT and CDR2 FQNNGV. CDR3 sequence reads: CASSLGSGRTDTQYF. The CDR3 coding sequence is TGTGCCAGCAGCTTAGGGTCAGGGCGCACAGATACGCAGTATTTT.

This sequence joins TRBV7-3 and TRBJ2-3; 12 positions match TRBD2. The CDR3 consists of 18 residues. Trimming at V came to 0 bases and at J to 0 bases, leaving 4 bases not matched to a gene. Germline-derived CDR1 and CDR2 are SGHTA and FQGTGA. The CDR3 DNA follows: TGTGCCAGCAGCTTAACTCCGACTAGCGGGGGAAGCACAGATACGCAGTATTTT. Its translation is CASSLTPTSGGSTDTQYF.

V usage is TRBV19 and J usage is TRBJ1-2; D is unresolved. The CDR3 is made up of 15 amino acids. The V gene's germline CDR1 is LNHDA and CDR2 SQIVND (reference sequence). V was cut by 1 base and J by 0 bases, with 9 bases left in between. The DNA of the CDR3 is TGTGCCAGTAGTATAGGTATAGAGACTAACTATGGCTACACCTTC. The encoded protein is CASSIGIETNYGYTF.

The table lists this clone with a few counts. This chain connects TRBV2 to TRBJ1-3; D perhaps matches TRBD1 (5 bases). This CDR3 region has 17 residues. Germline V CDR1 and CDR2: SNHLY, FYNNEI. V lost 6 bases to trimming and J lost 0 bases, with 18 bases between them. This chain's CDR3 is CASRDSIAADSGNTIYF. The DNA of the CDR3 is TGTGCCAGCAGAGACAGTATTGCCGCCGACTCTGGAAACACCATATATTTT.

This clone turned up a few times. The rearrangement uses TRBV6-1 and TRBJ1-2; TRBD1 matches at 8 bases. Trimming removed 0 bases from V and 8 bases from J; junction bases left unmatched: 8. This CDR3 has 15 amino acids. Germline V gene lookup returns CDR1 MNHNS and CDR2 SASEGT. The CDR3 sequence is CASSEAQGQVGGYTF. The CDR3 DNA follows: TGTGCCAGCAGTGAAGCGCAGGGACAGGTAGGAGGCTACACCTTC.

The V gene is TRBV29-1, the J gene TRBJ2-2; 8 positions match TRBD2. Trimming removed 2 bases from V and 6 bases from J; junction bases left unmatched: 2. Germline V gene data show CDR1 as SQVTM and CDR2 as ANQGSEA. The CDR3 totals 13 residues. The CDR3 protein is CSVEKAGAGELFF. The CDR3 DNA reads TGCAGCGTTGAAAAAGCGGGAGCCGGGGAGCTGTTTTTT.

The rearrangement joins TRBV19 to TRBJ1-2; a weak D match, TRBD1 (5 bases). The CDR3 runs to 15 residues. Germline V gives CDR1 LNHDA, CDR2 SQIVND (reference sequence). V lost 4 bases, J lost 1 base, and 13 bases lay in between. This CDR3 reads CASSKLARDNYGYTF. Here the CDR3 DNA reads TGTGCCAGTAGTAAGCTTGCCAGGGATAACTATGGCTACACCTTC.

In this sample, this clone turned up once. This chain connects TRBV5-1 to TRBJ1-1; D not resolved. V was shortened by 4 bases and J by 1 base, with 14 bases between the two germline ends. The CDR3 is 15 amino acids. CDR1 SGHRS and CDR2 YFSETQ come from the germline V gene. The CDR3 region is CASSQLSSGNTEAFF. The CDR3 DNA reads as TGCGCCAGCAGCCAACTCTCCAGCGGGAACACTGAAGCTTTCTTT. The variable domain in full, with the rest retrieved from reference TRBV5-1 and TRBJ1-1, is KAGVTQTPRYLIKTRGQQVTLSCSPISGHRSVSWYQQTPGQGLQFLFEYFSETQRNKGNFPGRFSGRQFSNSRSEMNVSTLELGDSALYLCASSQLSSGNTEAFFGQGTRLTVV.

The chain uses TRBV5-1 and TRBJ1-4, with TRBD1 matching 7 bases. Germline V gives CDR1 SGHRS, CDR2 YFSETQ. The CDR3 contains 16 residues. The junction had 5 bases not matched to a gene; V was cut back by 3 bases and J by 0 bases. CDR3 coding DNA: TGCGCCAGCAGCTCCCGGGACAGCGCAACTAATGAAAAACTGTTTTTT. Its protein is CASSSRDSATNEKLFF.

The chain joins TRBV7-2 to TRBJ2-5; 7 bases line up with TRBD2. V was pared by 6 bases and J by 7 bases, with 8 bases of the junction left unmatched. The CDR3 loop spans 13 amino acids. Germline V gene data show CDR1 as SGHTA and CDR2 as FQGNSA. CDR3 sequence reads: CASRGGAKGTQYF. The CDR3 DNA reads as TGTGCCAGCAGGGGAGGGGCCAAGGGGACCCAGTACTTC.

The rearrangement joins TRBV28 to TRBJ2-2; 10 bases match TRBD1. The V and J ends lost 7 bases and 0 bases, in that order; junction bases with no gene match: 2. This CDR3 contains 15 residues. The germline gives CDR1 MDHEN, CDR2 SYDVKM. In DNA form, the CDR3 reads TGTGCCAGCAACGGACAGGGGGCGAACACCGGGGAGCTGTTTTTT. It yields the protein CASNGQGANTGELFF.